Reported below is one TCR beta chain. Its antigen is unknown. Researchers set a sequencing depth target of 1 in 200,000 to 1 in 1 million T cells. Sequencing was performed with immunoSEQ multiplex PCR; in TCRdb, only in-frame clones are kept and a portion is missing. The table has over 130,000 clones, approximately 80% seen once. This entry is derived from a study of cytotoxic CD8 clonotypes in ibrutinib-treated CLL. On the study more broadly: After a median of around 68 months, roughly 15 patients stayed remitted and some 12 progressed; responses had been partial in some 24 and complete in 2. There were, on average, 255,043 productive templates and under 95,000 productive rearrangements per sample. Findings and caveats of the study: Public clonotypes, found uncommonly, either contracted or stayed stable on treatment.

Looked up from germline, CDR1 is SQVTM and CDR2 is ANQGSEA. V was clipped by 7 bases and J by 5 bases, with 15 bases between them. The CDR3 spans 13 residues. This TCR came from a human donor with chronic lymphocytic leukemia. This sample comprised PBMCs, obtained after 36 months of ibrutinib treatment. The chain combines TRBV29-1 with TRBJ1-5, with D perhaps TRBD1 (5 bases). The DNA of the CDR3 is TGCAGCGCCCCCGGGACGGAAGATCAGCCCCAGCATTTT. It codes for CSAPGTEDQPQHF.